Following are 26 T cell receptor beta chains from one sample sequenced in a study of blood T cell repertoires in COVID-19 (dated by TCRdb to the early 2020s). The method was the immunoSEQ multiplex PCR assay. Drawn from immuneACCESS, this table holds only the in-frame rearrangements with V and J called that TCRdb kept. Clones are partly lost; checked studies trace under half to an unresolved V gene and leave the rest unexplained. The sample table holds about 180,000 clones, of which around 86% were seen once. The biggest ten clones account for over 7% of the sample. The sample comprised PBMCs or T cells enriched from blood (not recorded which). Source of these receptors: a woman in her twenties or thirties who had recovered from COVID-19.

The V gene is TRBV3-1 (or the pseudogene TRBV3-2), the J gene TRBJ2-3; D gene unclear. The CDR3 length is 15 residues. Germline loops: CDR1 LGHDT, CDR2 YNNKEL (reference sequence). V lost 5 bases to trimming and J lost 0 bases, with 12 bases between them. The CDR3 reads CASSFRQYSTDTQYF. The DNA for the CDR3 is TGTGCCAGCAGCTTCCGACAATATAGCACAGATACGCAGTATTTT.

The J gene is TRBJ2-1, the V gene TRBV28; TRBD2 matches at 7 bases. Germline lookup yields CDR1 MDHEN and CDR2 SYDVKM. The CDR3 is 14 amino acids. The V gene end was trimmed by 4 bases and the J gene end by 5 bases; junction bases not matched to a gene: 5. As DNA, the CDR3 is TGTGCCAGCAGTTCTTCAGCGGGACACAATGAGCAGTTCTTC. Its protein product is CASSSSAGHNEQFF.

The chain carries TRBV7-9 and TRBJ2-7, with D perhaps matching TRBD2 (7 bases). The germline V gene has CDR1 SEHNR and CDR2 FQNEAQ (reference sequence). The CDR3 is 13 residues long. The germline V and J ends were trimmed by 7 bases and 7 bases, with 17 bases remaining between them. The CDR3 DNA reads as TGTGCCAGCAACAGGGACTATCGGGGTGAGCAGTACTTC. Translating gives CASNRDYRGEQYF.

The gene calls are TRBV28 and TRBJ2-1, with D perhaps TRBD2 (6 bases). V lost 3 bases, J lost 7 bases, and 19 bases lay in between. The CDR3 is 16 residues long. Germline V gene lookup returns CDR1 MDHEN and CDR2 SYDVKM. DNA for the CDR3: TGTGCCAGCAGTTTTGCCGGGAAAAATGGGGGGAATGAGCAGTTCTTC. Its protein is CASSFAGKNGGNEQFF.

The rearrangement joins TRBV7-8 to TRBJ1-2, with D unclear. V was pared by 4 bases and J by 7 bases, with 16 bases between. The length of the CDR3 is 14 residues. Germline V gives CDR1 SGHVS, CDR2 FQNEAQ. CDR3 amino acids: CASSSSPERAGYTF. CDR3 in DNA: TGTGCCAGCAGCTCCTCTCCCGAGAGAGCTGGCTACACCTTC.

This chain links TRBV11-2 with TRBJ2-3; TRBD2 agrees at 8 bases. CDR3 length: 16 amino acids. The germline CDR1 and CDR2 sequences are SGHAT and FQNNGV. V lost 5 bases to trimming and J lost 2 bases; unmatched junction nucleotides: 9. In DNA, the CDR3 is TGTGCCAGCAGCCGAACTAGCGGAGGGGACACAGATACGCAGTATTTT. Protein sequence: CASSRTSGGDTDTQYF.

The chain couples TRBV7-2 to TRBJ2-2, with 12 positions matching TRBD2. The trim removed 4 bases at V and 6 bases at J, leaving 6 bases unmatched. From germline, CDR1 is SGHTA and CDR2 FQGNSA. CDR3 length: 16 residues. The DNA of the CDR3 is TGTGCCAGCAGCTGGACTAGCGGGACCCCTCCCGGGGAGCTGTTTTTT. Amino acids: CASSWTSGTPPGELFF.

The gene calls are TRBV7-6 and TRBJ2-1; 16 bases are shared with TRBD2. This CDR3 has 20 residues. The ends lost 5 bases at V and 3 bases at J; junction bases unmatched: 13. Germline assignment: CDR1 SGHVS and CDR2 FNYEAQ. The CDR3 region is CASSVPGTSGRAIHYNEQFF. The CDR3 DNA reads as TGTGCCAGCAGCGTCCCCGGGACTAGCGGGAGGGCGATTCACTACAATGAGCAGTTCTTC.

This clone occurred once. The rearrangement uses TRBV6-4 and TRBJ2-2; possible D gene TRBD2, 6 bases. V was shortened by 5 bases and J by 3 bases, with 19 bases between the two germline ends. This CDR3 has 17 amino acids. Looked up from germline, CDR1 is MRHNA and CDR2 is SNTAGT. Written as DNA, the CDR3 is TGTGCCAGCAGTCAAATAGCGGCCGAAGGTGACACCGGGGAGCTGTTTTTT. It encodes CASSQIAAEGDTGELFF.

This clone appeared a single time. This sequence joins TRBV23-1 and TRBJ1-1; D possibly corresponds to TRBD1 (5 bases). TRBV23-1 is reported as an ORF; its role is uncertain. V was clipped by 5 bases and J by 3 bases, with 10 bases between them. The CDR3 runs 13 residues. The chain's CDR3 is CASSIWGDTEAFF. Here the CDR3 DNA reads TGCGCCAGCAGTATATGGGGCGACACTGAAGCTTTCTTT.

Only a few counts were recorded for this clone. The chain uses TRBV19 and TRBJ1-2; maybe TRBD1 (6 bases). Trimming took off 5 bases at V and 2 bases at J, with 9 bases between the two ends. Germline V gene data show CDR1 as LNHDA and CDR2 as SQIVND (reference sequence). The CDR3 is 13 residues long. The CDR3 loop reads CASSAQGNYGYTF. CDR3 DNA: TGTGCCAGTAGTGCACAGGGAAACTATGGCTACACCTTC.

The table lists this clone with a count of one. The V gene is TRBV4-1, the J gene TRBJ1-2, with unresolved D. CDR1 and CDR2 from the germline V gene are MGHRA and YSYEKL. This CDR3 comprises 15 residues. V shed 0 bases and J shed 8 bases, with 16 bases lying between them. The CDR3 region has the DNA TGCGCCAGCAGCCAAGATCCTACCCTCGCCGGGGGCTACACCTTC. Its protein product is CASSQDPTLAGGYTF.

The rearrangement uses TRBV14 and TRBJ1-3; D is perhaps TRBD1 (6 bases). This CDR3 has 16 amino acids. In germline, CDR1 is SGHDN, CDR2 FVKESK. V dropped 6 bases and J dropped 0 bases, with 15 bases sitting between them. CDR3 coding DNA: TGTGCCAGCAGTCAGGGCAGGGACACCTCTGGAAACACCATATATTTT. It is translated as CASSQGRDTSGNTIYF.

The chain recombines TRBV18 with TRBJ2-5; no firm D call. Germline loops: CDR1 KGHSH, CDR2 LQKENI. CDR3 length equals 15 residues. V lost 0 bases and J 4 bases, leaving 12 bases between the germline ends. CDR3 sequence: CASSPPAGELETQYF. The CDR3 nucleotides are TGTGCCAGCTCACCACCGGCAGGCGAGTTAGAGACCCAGTACTTC. Using reference TRBV18 and TRBJ2-5 for the parts outside the CDR3, the full variable domain is NAGVMQNPRHLVRRRGQEARLRCSPMKGHSHVYWYRQLPEEGLKFMVYLQKENIIDESGMPKERFSAEFPKEGPSILRIQQVVRGDSAAYFCASSPPAGELETQYFGPGTRLLVL.

This chain links TRBV19 with TRBJ2-2, with 14 bases identical to TRBD2. Per germline, CDR1 LNHDA and CDR2 SQIVND (reference sequence). This CDR3 region has 22 residues. V was clipped by 1 base and J by 4 bases; unmatched bases: 17. The CDR3 protein is CASSIVGGWGLAGVIATGELFF. The CDR3 DNA reads TGTGCCAGTAGTATAGTGGGAGGCTGGGGACTAGCGGGAGTGATTGCCACCGGGGAGCTGTTTTTT.

The CDR3: CASSLEGSNSPLHF. CDR3 coding DNA: TGTGCCAGCAGCTTAGAGGGGTCTAATTCACCCCTCCACTTT. The chain links TRBV7-9 to TRBJ1-6; tentative D call: TRBD1 (5 bases). This CDR3 has 14 residues. The V end lost 1 base, the J end lost 6 bases, and 7 bases lay between the germline ends. Germline assignment: CDR1 SEHNR and CDR2 FQNEAQ (reference sequence).

V is TRBV9 and J is TRBJ1-5; TRBD1 might be the D (5 bases). This CDR3 is built from 14 residues. The germline V gene has CDR1 SGDLS and CDR2 YYNGEE. V was cut by 3 bases and J by 5 bases, with 12 bases left in between. The DNA of the CDR3 is TGTGCCAGCAGCGACTCGGGGGGAGATCAGCCCCAGCATTTT. This codes for CASSDSGGDQPQHF.

This chain joins TRBV5-1 and TRBJ1-1; D not certain. With 0 bases removed from V and 0 bases from J, the gap between germline ends came to 12 bases. The CDR3 extends over 16 amino acids. Germline V lookup: CDR1 SGHRS, CDR2 YFSETQ. The CDR3 loop reads CASSLALGQLNTEAFF. The CDR3 DNA follows: TGCGCCAGCAGCTTGGCCCTTGGGCAGCTGAACACTGAAGCTTTCTTT. Full variable domain (rest looked up from reference TRBV5-1 and TRBJ1-1): KAGVTQTPRYLIKTRGQQVTLSCSPISGHRSVSWYQQTPGQGLQFLFEYFSETQRNKGNFPGRFSGRQFSNSRSEMNVSTLELGDSALYLCASSLALGQLNTEAFFGQGTRLTVV.

The V call is TRBV5-8, the J call TRBJ1-4, with a tentative D call TRBD1 (6 bases). Germline CDR1 is SGHTS and CDR2 is YDEGEE. The CDR3 covers 15 residues. Trimming pared 4 bases from V and 5 bases from J, leaving 15 bases between. The CDR3 is CASSRDTQANEKLFF. The CDR3 bases are TGTGCCAGCAGCCGGGACACCCAGGCAAATGAAAAACTGTTTTTT.

This rearrangement joins TRBV5-4 to TRBJ2-3, with 7 positions matching TRBD1. The length of the CDR3 is 16 residues. Per the germline V gene, CDR1 is SGHNT and CDR2 is YYREEE (reference sequence). V trimming: 3 bases; J trimming: 0 bases; junction bases outside the gene matches: 7. The chain's CDR3 is CASSSGRGRSTDTQYF. CDR3 DNA sequence: TGTGCCAGCAGCTCGGGAAGGGGGCGCAGCACAGATACGCAGTATTTT.

This chain connects TRBV7-2 to TRBJ1-5; tentatively, D is TRBD1 (6 bases). The ends were cut back, 9 bases at V and 3 bases at J, with 12 bases in the middle. Germline assignment: CDR1 SGHTA and CDR2 FQGNSA. The CDR3 runs 13 residues. CDR3 in amino acids: CASSGQNNQPQHF. The CDR3 DNA reads as TGTGCCAGTTCGGGACAAAACAATCAGCCCCAGCATTTT.

The V and J genes are TRBV12-1 and TRBJ2-1; the tabulated D call, TRBD2, remains unverified against the DNA. TRBV12-1 is described as a pseudogene. The CDR3 contains 18 residues. Written as DNA, the CDR3 is TGTGCCAGCAGCTTCCACTGGAACTTAGCGGGTACTTACAATGAGCAGTTCTTC. It codes for CASSFHWNLAGTYNEQFF.

J is TRBJ1-2 and V is TRBV7-8, with 7 bases matching TRBD1. The CDR3 has 16 amino acids. CDR1 is SGHVS and CDR2 is FQNEAQ in the germline V gene. The ends lost 4 bases at V and 4 bases at J; junction bases unmatched: 12. The CDR3 reads CASSSIFGTASYGYTF. The CDR3 nucleotides read TGTGCCAGCAGCTCCATCTTTGGGACAGCCTCCTATGGCTACACCTTC.

This chain links TRBV6-1 with TRBJ1-2, with a possible D match to TRBD1 (6 bases). Trimming removed 2 bases from V and 4 bases from J, with 11 bases in between. Germline V gene lookup returns CDR1 MNHNS and CDR2 SASEGT. CDR3 length: 14 residues. Written as DNA, the CDR3 is TGTGCCAGCAGTGAAAGGGGGACCGTCTATGGCTACACCTTC. Its protein is CASSERGTVYGYTF.

J is TRBJ2-1 and V is TRBV5-1, with TRBD2 matching 8 bases. The V segment lost 5 bases and the J segment 0 bases; nucleotides outside the gene matches: 4. The length of the CDR3 is 15 residues. The V gene's germline CDR1 is SGHRS and CDR2 YFSETQ. CDR3 sequence reads: CASSFSGASYNEQFF. As DNA, the CDR3 is TGCGCCAGCAGTTTTAGCGGGGCCTCCTACAATGAGCAGTTCTTC.

The chain is built from TRBV7-9 and TRBJ2-2; 11 nucleotides line up with TRBD2. Losses at the gene ends were 0 bases for V and 6 bases for J; bases not matched to a gene: 9. The CDR3 totals 18 residues. Germline lookup yields CDR1 SEHNR and CDR2 FQNEAQ (reference sequence). The CDR3 DNA sequence: TGTGCCAGCAGCTTAGCGAATAGCGGGAGGGCTCGTGCCGGGGAGCTGTTTTTT. It yields the protein CASSLANSGRARAGELFF.